This T cell receptor (beta chain) was sequenced in a study of T cells after somatic rescue of genetic block. Measured with immunoSEQ multiplex PCR; TCRdb has only the in-frame clones, and not every one. The sample yields over 14,000 clones, more than 65% seen once. This CDR3 comprises 12 residues. Per germline, CDR1 SGDLS and CDR2 YYNGEE. Trimming left V 7 bases short and J 6 bases short, with 12 bases between. This sequence joins TRBV9 and TRBJ2-3; weak D call: TRBD2 (7 bases). The TCR was taken from a boy younger than 18. The sample consisted of peripheral blood mononuclear cells (PBMCs). The CDR3 loop is CASGGGRDTQYF. For the CDR3, the DNA is TGTGCCAGCGGCGGGGGCCGGGATACGCAGTATTTT.